These 2 T cell receptor beta chains came from one sample sequenced in a study of shared clonotypes between healthy human individuals. CD8 cells classed as naive were CD45RO-negative and positively selected for CCR7, excluding terminally differentiated effector memory CD45RA+ cells. Only in-frame clones appear in the TCRdb table, and some are missing; sequencing was by immunoSEQ multiplex PCR. Found here are millions of clones, about 95% of them singletons; the top ten hold roughly 1%. Input material: naive CD8+ T cells sorted from blood. The receptors here all came from a man aged 18 to 30 in good health.

The chain couples TRBV5-4 to TRBJ2-3; perhaps TRBD2 as D (6 bases). Germline lookup yields CDR1 SGHNT and CDR2 YYREEE (reference sequence). V shed 4 bases and J shed 0 bases, with 12 bases lying between them. The CDR3 is 15 amino acids. The DNA for the CDR3 is TGTGCCAGCAGCACCCCCGGGACTAGCACAGATACGCAGTATTTT. This codes for CASSTPGTSTDTQYF. The full variable domain, its missing parts supplied by reference TRBV5-4 and TRBJ2-3, is ETGVTQSPTHLIKTRGQQVTLRCSSQSGHNTVSWYQQALGQGPQFIFQYYREEENGRGNFPPRFSGLQFPNYSSELNVNALELDDSALYLCASSTPGTSTDTQYFGPGTRLTVL.

The genes are TRBV4-3 and TRBJ2-7; unclear D gene. The V gene lost 3 bases and the J gene lost 1 base, with 7 bases spanning the gap. CDR1 and CDR2 from the germline V gene are LGHNA and YSLEER. This CDR3 is 13 amino acids long. DNA for the CDR3: TGCGCCAGCAGCCACCACACTTCCTACGAGCAGTACTTC. Amino acids: CASSHHTSYEQYF.